This TCR beta chain was captured by sequencing in a study of regulatory T cells in long-lasting Graves disease. Study-level information: Less than 3 months of antithyroid drugs had been taken by newly diagnosed Graves' patients. Regarding the study as a whole: Preferential use of TRBV28, TRBJ1-2 and TRBJ2-5 was seen in persistent disease.

Time point given: newly diagnosed GD, antithyroid drugs for less than 3 months. PBMCs were the source of the RNA used for TCR sequencing. Arm-PCR of CDR3 regions and iRepertoire HTBI primers were used to build TCR beta libraries. TCRdb reprocessed the multiplex PCR reads with MiXCR, giving one entry per CDR3 protein. The sample consists of about 220,000 distinct CDR3 sequences, around 20% of them appearing once. This clonotype was detected many times. Its antigen remains unidentified. The CDR3 runs 13 residues. From germline, CDR1 is LNHDA and CDR2 SQIVND (reference sequence). The germline V and J ends were trimmed by 4 bases and 5 bases, with 11 bases remaining between them. This sample also belongs to another study, concerning T cells in Graves' hyperthyroidism and ophthalmopathy.

The specimen comprised peripheral blood mononuclear cells (PBMCs), sampled at new diagnosis, from a patient treated with antithyroid drugs. This rearrangement joins TRBV19 to TRBJ1-2; unclear D gene. This receptor was identified in a woman aged 25 to 45 with Graves disease. CDR3 nucleotides: TGTGCCAGTAGTACACCGGGAGGATATGGCTACACCTTC. Translated, it gives CASSTPGGYGYTF.